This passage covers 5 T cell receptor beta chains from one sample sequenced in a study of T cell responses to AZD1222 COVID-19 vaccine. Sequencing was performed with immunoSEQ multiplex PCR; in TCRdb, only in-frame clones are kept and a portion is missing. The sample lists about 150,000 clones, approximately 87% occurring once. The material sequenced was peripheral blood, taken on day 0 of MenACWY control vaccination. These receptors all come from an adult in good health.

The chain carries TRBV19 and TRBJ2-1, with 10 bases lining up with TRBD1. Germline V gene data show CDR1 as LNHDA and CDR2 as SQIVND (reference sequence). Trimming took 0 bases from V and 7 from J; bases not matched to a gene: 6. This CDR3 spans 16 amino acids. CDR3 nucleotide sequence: TGTGCCAGTAGTATAGACCGGGACAGGGGCGGGAATGAGCAGTTCTTC. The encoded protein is CASSIDRDRGGNEQFF.

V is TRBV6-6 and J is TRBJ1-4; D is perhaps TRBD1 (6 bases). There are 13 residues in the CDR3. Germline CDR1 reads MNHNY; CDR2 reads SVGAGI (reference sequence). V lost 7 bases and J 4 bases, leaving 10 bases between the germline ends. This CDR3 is CASMDSDNEKLFF. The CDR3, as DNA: TGTGCCAGCATGGACAGTGATAATGAAAAACTGTTTTTT.

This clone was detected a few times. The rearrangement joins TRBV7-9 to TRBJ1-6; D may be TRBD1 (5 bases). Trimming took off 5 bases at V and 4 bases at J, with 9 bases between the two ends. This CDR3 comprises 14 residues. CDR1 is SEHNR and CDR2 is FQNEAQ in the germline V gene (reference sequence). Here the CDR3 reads CASSIGTYNSPLHF. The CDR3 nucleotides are TGTGCCAGCAGCATCGGGACTTATAATTCACCCCTCCACTTT.

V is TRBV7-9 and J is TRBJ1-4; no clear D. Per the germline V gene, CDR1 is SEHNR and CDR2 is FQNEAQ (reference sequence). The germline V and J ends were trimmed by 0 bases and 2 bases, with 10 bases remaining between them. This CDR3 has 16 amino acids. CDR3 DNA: TGTGCCAGCAGCTTAGCAGGAGTTGCGACTAATGAAAAACTGTTTTTT. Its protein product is CASSLAGVATNEKLFF.

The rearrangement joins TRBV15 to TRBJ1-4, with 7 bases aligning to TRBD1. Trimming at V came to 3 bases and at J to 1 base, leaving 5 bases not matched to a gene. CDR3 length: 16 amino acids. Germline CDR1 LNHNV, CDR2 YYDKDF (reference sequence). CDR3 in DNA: TGTGCCACCAGCAGGGGACAGTCGGGAACTAATGAAAAACTGTTTTTT. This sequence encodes CATSRGQSGTNEKLFF.